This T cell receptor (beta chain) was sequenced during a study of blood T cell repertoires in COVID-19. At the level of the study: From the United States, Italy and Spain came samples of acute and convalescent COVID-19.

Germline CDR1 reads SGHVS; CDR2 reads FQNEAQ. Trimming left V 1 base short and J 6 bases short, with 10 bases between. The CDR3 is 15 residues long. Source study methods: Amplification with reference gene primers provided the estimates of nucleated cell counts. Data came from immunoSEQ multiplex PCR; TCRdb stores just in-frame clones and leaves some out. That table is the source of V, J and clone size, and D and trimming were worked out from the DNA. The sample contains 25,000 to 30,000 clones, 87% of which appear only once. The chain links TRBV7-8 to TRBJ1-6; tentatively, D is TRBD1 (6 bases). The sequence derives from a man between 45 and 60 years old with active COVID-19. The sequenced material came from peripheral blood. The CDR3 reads CASSLGQGRNSPLHF. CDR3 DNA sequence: TGTGCCAGCAGCTTAGGGCAGGGGCGTAATTCACCCCTCCACTTT.